Here is one TCR beta chain with its context. The antigen is unknown. The CDR3 is made up of 14 amino acids. After removal of 5 bases from V and 2 bases from J, the junction contained 3 bases not matched to a gene. Germline V gene data show CDR1 as SEHNR and CDR2 as FQNEAQ (reference sequence). The record originates from a study of cytomegalovirus exposure and HLA in healthy donors. Overall study context: Approximately 85 million unique TCRs from HLA-typed donors were held in an early data release. General observations from the study: When presence/absence was analysed, sequencing depth was taken to be roughly uniform across donors. TCR beta chains numbering 164 were designated cytomegalovirus-associated.

The PCR employed 60 Vbeta primers together with 13 Jbeta primers. Libraries were prepared by immunoSEQ multiplex PCR; TCRdb keeps only in-frame clonotypes and omits some of them. The sample contains approximately 100,000 clones, around three quarters of which appear only once. The specimen was PBMCs. The V and J genes are TRBV7-9 and TRBJ2-1; 7 nucleotides agree with TRBD2. This clonotype originated in a female donor in good health and CMV-seropositive. The CDR3 spells CASSLGLAYNEQFF. CDR3 DNA sequence: TGTGCCAGCAGCCTCGGACTAGCCTACAATGAGCAGTTCTTC. Complete variable domain (other parts from reference TRBV7-9 and TRBJ2-1): DTGVSQNPRHKITKRGQNVTFRCDPISEHNRLYWYRQTLGQGPEFLTYFQNEAQLEKSRLLSDRFSAERPKGSFSTLEIQRTEQGDSAMYLCASSLGLAYNEQFFGPGTRLTVL.